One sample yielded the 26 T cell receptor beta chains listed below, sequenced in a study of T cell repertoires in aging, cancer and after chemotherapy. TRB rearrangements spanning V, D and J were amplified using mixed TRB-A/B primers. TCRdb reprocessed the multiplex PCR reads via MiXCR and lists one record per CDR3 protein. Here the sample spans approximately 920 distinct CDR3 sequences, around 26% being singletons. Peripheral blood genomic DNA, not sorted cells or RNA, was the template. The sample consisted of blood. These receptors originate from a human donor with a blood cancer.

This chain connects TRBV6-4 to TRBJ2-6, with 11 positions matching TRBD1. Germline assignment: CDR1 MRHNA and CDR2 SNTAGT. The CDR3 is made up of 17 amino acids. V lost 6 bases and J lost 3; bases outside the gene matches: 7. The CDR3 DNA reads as TGTGCCAGCAGCAGGACAGGGGGCGAACTTGGGGCCAACGTCCTGACTTTC. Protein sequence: CASSRTGGELGANVLTF.

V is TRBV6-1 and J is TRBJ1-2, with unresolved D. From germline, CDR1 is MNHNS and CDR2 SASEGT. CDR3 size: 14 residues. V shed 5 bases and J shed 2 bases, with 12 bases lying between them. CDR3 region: CASSWTQANYGYTF. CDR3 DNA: TGTGCCAGCAGTTGGACCCAGGCCAACTATGGCTACACCTTC.

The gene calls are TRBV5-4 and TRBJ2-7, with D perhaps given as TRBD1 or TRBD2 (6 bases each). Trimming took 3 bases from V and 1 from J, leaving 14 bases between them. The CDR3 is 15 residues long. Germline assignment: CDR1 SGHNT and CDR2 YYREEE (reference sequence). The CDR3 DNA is TGTGCCAGCAGCTCCCTTTGGAGGGGGTCCTACGAGCAGTACTTC. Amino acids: CASSSLWRGSYEQYF.

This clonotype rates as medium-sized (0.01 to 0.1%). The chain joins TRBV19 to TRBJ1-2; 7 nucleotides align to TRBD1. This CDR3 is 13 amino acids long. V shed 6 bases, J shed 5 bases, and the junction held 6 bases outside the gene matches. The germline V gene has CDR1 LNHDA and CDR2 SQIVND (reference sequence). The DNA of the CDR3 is TGTGCCAGTAGCGACAGGGATTGGTATGGCTACACCTTC. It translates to CASSDRDWYGYTF.

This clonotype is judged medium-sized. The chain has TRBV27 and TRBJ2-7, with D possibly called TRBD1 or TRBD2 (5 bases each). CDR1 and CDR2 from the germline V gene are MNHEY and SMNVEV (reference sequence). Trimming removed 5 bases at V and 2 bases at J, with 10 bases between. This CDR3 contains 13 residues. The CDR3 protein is CASSKVGPYEQYF. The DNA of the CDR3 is TGTGCCAGCAGTAAGGTGGGACCCTACGAGCAGTACTTC.

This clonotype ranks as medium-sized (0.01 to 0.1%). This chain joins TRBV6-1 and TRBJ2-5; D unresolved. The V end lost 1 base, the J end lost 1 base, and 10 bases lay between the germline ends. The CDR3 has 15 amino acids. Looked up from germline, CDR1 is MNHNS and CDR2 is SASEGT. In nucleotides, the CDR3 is TGTGCCAGCAGTGAAGGCTGGCACCCCCAAGAGACCCAGTACTTC. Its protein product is CASSEGWHPQETQYF.

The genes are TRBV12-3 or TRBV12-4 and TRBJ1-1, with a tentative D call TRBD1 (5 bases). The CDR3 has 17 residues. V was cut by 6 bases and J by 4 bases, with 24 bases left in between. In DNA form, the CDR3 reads TGTGCCAGCAGGAAGACAGAAAATCTCTCGGATGTCACTGAAGCTTTCTTT. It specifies CASRKTENLSDVTEAFF.

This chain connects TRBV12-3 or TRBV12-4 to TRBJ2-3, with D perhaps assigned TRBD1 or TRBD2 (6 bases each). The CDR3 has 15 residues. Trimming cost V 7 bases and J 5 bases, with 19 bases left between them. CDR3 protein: CASTPGRGGKDTQYF. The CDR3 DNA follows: TGTGCCAGCACCCCCGGCCGAGGGGGGAAAGATACGCAGTATTTT.

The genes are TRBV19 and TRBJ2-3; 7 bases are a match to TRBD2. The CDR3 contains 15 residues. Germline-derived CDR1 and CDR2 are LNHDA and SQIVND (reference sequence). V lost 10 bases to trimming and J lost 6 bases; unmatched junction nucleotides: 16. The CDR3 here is CATDSRGGESDTQYF. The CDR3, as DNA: TGTGCCACCGATTCCCGCGGGGGTGAGTCGGATACGCAGTATTTT.

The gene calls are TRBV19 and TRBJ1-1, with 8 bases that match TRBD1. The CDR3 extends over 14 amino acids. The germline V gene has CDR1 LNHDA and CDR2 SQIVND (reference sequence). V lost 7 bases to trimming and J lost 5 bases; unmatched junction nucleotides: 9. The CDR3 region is CASIFRGLGTEAFF. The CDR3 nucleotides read TGTGCCAGTATATTCAGGGGGCTGGGGACTGAAGCTTTCTTT.

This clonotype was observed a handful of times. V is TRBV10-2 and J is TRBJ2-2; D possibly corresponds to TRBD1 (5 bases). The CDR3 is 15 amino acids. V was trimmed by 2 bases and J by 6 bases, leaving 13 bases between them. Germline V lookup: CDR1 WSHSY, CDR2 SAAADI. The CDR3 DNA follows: TGCGCCAGCAGTGAGCGAGGATCCAGGGCCGGGGAGCTGTTTTTT. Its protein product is CASSERGSRAGELFF.

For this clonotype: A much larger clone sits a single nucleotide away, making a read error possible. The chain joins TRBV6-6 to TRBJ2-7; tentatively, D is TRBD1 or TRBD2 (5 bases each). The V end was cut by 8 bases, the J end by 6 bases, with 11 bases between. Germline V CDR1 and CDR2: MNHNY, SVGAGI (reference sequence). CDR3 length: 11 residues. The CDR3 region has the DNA TGTGCCAGCGGTTGGGGACGCGAGCAGTACTTC. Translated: CASGWGREQYF.

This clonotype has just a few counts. CDR3 nucleotides: TGTGCCATCAGTGAGGGAGGGGCGGGACGCTCCTACAATGAGCAGTTCTTC. Translation gives CAISEGGAGRSYNEQFF. V is TRBV10-3 and J is TRBJ2-1; possible D gene TRBD2, 6 bases. This CDR3 spans 17 amino acids. The V end was cut by 2 bases, the J end by 0 bases, with 14 bases between. Germline CDR1 reads ENHRY; CDR2 reads SYGVKD.

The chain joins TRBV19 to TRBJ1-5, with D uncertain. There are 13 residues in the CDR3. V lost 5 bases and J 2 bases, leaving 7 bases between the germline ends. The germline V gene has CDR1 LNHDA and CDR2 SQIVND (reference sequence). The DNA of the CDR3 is TGTGCCAGTAGTCCCCAGGGCAATCAGCCCCAGCATTTT. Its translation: CASSPQGNQPQHF.

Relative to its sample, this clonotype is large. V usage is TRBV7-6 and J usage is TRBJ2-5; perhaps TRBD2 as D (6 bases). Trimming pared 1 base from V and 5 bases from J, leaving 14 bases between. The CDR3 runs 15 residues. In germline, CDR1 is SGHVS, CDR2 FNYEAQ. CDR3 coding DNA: TGTGCCAGCAGCTTAGAGGCGGGAAGTTTCGAGACCCAGTACTTC. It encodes CASSLEAGSFETQYF.

CDR3 coding DNA: TGTGCCACCAGTGTGGGCGTCGGGAGTATTAAGAGAGATGAGCAGTTCTTC. Translation gives CATSVGVGSIKRDEQFF. The rearrangement uses TRBV24-1 and TRBJ2-1; possible D gene TRBD2, 6 bases. CDR1 and CDR2 from the germline V gene are KGHDR and SFDVKD. The V and J ends lost 5 bases and 8 bases respectively, with 24 bases between them. This CDR3 has 17 residues.

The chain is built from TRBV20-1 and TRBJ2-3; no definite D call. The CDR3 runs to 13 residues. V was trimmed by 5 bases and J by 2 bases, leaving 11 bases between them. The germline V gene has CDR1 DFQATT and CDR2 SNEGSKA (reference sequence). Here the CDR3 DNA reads TGCAGTGCTTTCTCTTCGGCCACAGATACGCAGTATTTT. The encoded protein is CSAFSSATDTQYF.

The CDR3 region is CASRFRGLGTEAFF. DNA of the CDR3: TGTGCCAGTAGATTCAGGGGGCTGGGGACTGAAGCTTTCTTT. V and J are TRBV19 and TRBJ1-1, with 8 bases fitting TRBD1. V lost 6 bases and J lost 5; bases outside the gene matches: 8. CDR1 and CDR2 (germline): LNHDA, SQIVND (reference sequence). This CDR3 has 14 amino acids.

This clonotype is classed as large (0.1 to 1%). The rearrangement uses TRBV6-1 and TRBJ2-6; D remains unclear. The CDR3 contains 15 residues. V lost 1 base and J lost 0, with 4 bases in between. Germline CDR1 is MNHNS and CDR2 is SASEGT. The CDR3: CASSEGSSGANVLTF. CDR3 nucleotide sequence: TGTGCCAGCAGTGAAGGTAGCTCTGGGGCCAACGTCCTGACTTTC.

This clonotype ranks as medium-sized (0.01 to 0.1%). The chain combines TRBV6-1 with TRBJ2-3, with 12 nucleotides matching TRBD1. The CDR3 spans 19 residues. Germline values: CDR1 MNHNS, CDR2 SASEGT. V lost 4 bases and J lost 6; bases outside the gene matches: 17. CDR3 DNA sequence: TGTGCCAGCAGTGGAGGATGGGACAGGGGGCCTAAGCGGGGGGATACGCAGTATTTT. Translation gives CASSGGWDRGPKRGDTQYF.

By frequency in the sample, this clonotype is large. This CDR3 is CASPESGRASDTQYF. The CDR3 coding sequence is TGTGCCAGCCCCGAGAGCGGGAGGGCCTCGGATACGCAGTATTTT. V gene TRBV18 combines with J gene TRBJ2-3; the match to TRBD2 covers 10 bases. Trimming removed 8 bases from V and 6 bases from J; junction bases left unmatched: 11. The CDR3 loop spans 15 amino acids. In germline, CDR1 is KGHSH, CDR2 LQKENI.

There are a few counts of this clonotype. CDR3 in amino acids: CASRDRAFTEAFF. CDR3 DNA: TGTGCCAGCCGGGACAGGGCTTTCACTGAAGCTTTCTTT. The V gene is TRBV19, the J gene TRBJ1-1; 9 positions match TRBD1. The CDR3 loop spans 13 amino acids. Per the germline V gene, CDR1 is LNHDA and CDR2 is SQIVND (reference sequence). The V gene end was trimmed by 9 bases and the J gene end by 4 bases; junction bases not matched to a gene: 6.

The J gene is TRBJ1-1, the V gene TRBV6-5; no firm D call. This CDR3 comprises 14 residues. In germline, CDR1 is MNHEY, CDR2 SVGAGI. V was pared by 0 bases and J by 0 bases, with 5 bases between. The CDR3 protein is CASSYSTLNTEAFF. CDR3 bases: TGTGCCAGCAGTTACTCGACATTGAACACTGAAGCTTTCTTT.

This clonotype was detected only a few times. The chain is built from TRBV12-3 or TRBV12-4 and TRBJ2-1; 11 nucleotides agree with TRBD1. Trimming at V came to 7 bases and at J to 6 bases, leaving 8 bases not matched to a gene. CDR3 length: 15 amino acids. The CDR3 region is CASTLGQGVSNEQFF. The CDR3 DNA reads TGTGCCAGCACCCTGGGACAGGGGGTTTCCAATGAGCAGTTCTTC.

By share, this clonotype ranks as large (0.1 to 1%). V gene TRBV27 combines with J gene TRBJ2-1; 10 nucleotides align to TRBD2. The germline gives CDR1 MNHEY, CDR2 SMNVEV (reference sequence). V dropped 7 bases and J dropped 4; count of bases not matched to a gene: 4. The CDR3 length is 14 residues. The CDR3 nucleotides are TGTGCCAGCACCCTAGCGGGAGCATACAATGAGCAGTTCTTC. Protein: CASTLAGAYNEQFF.

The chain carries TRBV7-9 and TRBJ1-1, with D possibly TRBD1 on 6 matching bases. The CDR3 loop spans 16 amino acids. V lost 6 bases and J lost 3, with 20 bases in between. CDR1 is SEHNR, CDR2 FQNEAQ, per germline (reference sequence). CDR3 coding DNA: TGTGCCAGCAGTACTAGGGGAGGGGGGCCGGACACTGAAGCTTTCTTT. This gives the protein CASSTRGGGPDTEAFF.